This record covers a single T cell receptor beta chain. What it binds is unknown. Sequenced by immunoSEQ multiplex PCR; TCRdb stores in-frame clones only, minus some. The data contain some 9,700 clones, approximately 71% of them singletons. The source of the sample is a study of neoadjuvant nivolumab and ipilimumab in lung cancer. Study-wide background: Nivolumab 3 mg/kg was given days 1, 15 and 29, plus ipilimumab 1 mg/kg day 1 in combination. The study's findings and limits: Only two of four nivolumab-treated tumors gained richness and clonality by surgery. TCR receptors were sequenced in few samples. Blood richness before therapy tracked richness in tumors resected after neoadjuvant therapy.

The material sequenced was tumor tissue, taken after neoadjuvant nivolumab, alone or with ipilimumab, at or shortly before surgery. The TCR originated in an adult with non-small cell lung cancer. Some clones in this sample may be carry-over from other donors' samples.

The CDR3: CASSGRTIQETQYF. The CDR3 region has the DNA TGTGCCAGCAGTGGGCGGACCATCCAAGAGACCCAGTACTTC. The V and J genes are TRBV2 and TRBJ2-5; D is unclear. The CDR3 sequence is 14 residues long. Germline values: CDR1 SNHLY, CDR2 FYNNEI. V lost 4 bases and J lost 1, with 10 bases in between.